This TCR beta chain is from a study of CD8+ T cells in alopecia areata. Lesional scalp tissue (obtained by punch biopsy) and peripheral blood were collected from alopecia areata patients. Cell sorting on a FACSAria was used to separate CD4+ and CD8+ T cells from the PBMCs. Study-level points and caveats: Possibly as an HLA-related effect, TCR sharing across patients appeared less clear than in mice.

This clone has just a few counts. The antigen is unknown. CDR3 length: 16 amino acids. CDR1 is GTSNPN, CDR2 SVGIG, per germline (reference sequence). Trimming removed 4 bases from V and 1 base from J, with 19 bases in between. cDNA serving as the sequencing template came from extracted, reverse transcribed RNA. Repertoires were generated with immunoSEQ multiplex PCR, while TCRdb's copy carries only in-frame clones and drops some. The sample consists of 130,000 to 150,000 clones, 40% to 65% of them appearing once. The J gene is TRBJ1-1, the V gene TRBV30; D is perhaps TRBD1 (5 bases). Specimen: CD4+ T cells sorted from blood, collected at week 0. The clonotype originates from a human donor with alopecia areata. The CDR3 region is CAWILAWGDGNTEAFF. The CDR3 coding sequence is TGTGCCTGGATTCTCGCTTGGGGGGACGGGAACACTGAAGCTTTCTTT.